These 17 T cell receptor beta chains were sequenced from one sample in a study of post-analysis software for immune sequencing data. General study findings and limits: Four or five TRBV segments, including TRBV5-6, TRBV5-1 and TRBV20-1, were more frequent in patients than controls.

Unique-molecular-identifier-tagged TCR beta cDNA libraries were used. TCRdb used MiXCR to reprocess the PCR reads, holding one entry per CDR3 protein. Of hundreds of thousands of distinct CDR3 sequences in the sample, under 55% are singletons; the top ten hold roughly 12%. These receptors lack a known antigen. Sequences were obtained from blood. These receptors all stem from a girl aged 10 to 17 with multiple sclerosis.

The rearrangement links TRBV7-9 to TRBJ2-1, with 8 bases aligning to TRBD2. The germline V gene encodes CDR1 SEHNR and CDR2 FQNEAQ (reference sequence). The V and J ends lost 6 bases and 5 bases, in that order; junction bases with no gene match: 9. This CDR3 is 15 amino acids long. The CDR3 sequence: CASSPSGSFHNEQFF. The CDR3 DNA reads as TGTGCCAGCAGTCCAAGCGGGAGTTTCCACAATGAGCAGTTCTTC.

This clonotype has just a few counts. This rearrangement joins TRBV7-2 to TRBJ1-5; D gene ambiguous. CDR1 is SGHTA, CDR2 FQGNSA, per germline. This CDR3 has 13 amino acids. With 1 base removed from V and 7 bases from J, the gap between germline ends came to 8 bases. CDR3 DNA: TGTGCCAGCAGCTTAGGGGCAGACCAGCCCCAGCATTTT. The encoded protein is CASSLGADQPQHF.

This chain joins TRBV5-1 and TRBJ2-1; possible D gene TRBD1, 7 bases. V gave up 3 bases and J gave up 1 base, with 14 bases separating them. The CDR3 has 16 amino acids. Germline V gene data show CDR1 as SGHRS and CDR2 as YFSETQ. CDR3 nucleotides: TGCGCCAGCAGCTCAGGGGGAGGACGGTCCTACAATGAGCAGTTCTTC. Translating gives CASSSGGGRSYNEQFF.

The rearrangement links TRBV10-3 to TRBJ2-4, with D possibly matching TRBD1 (5 bases). The J call may be in error: the DNA end matches TRBJ2-7 better. The CDR3 consists of 15 residues. Germline CDR1 reads ENHRY; CDR2 reads SYGVKD. CDR3 DNA: TGTGCCATCAGTGACAGGGCGGCGGTGGACTACGAGCAGTACTTC. Its protein product is CAISDRAAVDYEQYF.

This clonotype was seen a few times. This chain joins TRBV19 and TRBJ2-4; no definite D call. This CDR3 comprises 15 residues. The germline V and J ends were trimmed by 6 bases and 9 bases, with 21 bases remaining between them. CDR1 and CDR2 from the germline V gene are LNHDA and SQIVND (reference sequence). The CDR3 region has the DNA TGTGCCAGTAGAAGACTCGCGGCAGGCGCTGGCATTCAGTACTTC. Translating it yields CASRRLAAGAGIQYF.

The chain links TRBV2 to TRBJ2-5; D not certain. The J call could be wrong; TRBJ2-7 is a better fit for the DNA end. The CDR3 sequence is 12 residues long. Germline CDR1 is SNHLY and CDR2 is FYNNEI. CDR3 DNA: TGTGCCAGCAGTACAGTCCAGGCCGAGCAGTACTTC. Translated, it gives CASSTVQAEQYF.

V is TRBV3-1 and J is TRBJ2-5; D possibly corresponds to TRBD1 (5 bases). V was trimmed by 1 base and J by 2 bases, leaving 11 bases between them. The CDR3 spans 15 residues. Per the germline V gene, CDR1 is LGHDT and CDR2 is YNNKEL (reference sequence). The CDR3 DNA is TGTGCCAGCAGCCAAGGACAGATTCCTCAAGAGACCCAGTACTTC. As protein: CASSQGQIPQETQYF.

The CDR3 is CASSLLTRVQETQYF. CDR3 bases: TGTGCCAGCAGCCTCCTGACTAGAGTCCAAGAGACCCAGTACTTC. The V gene is TRBV3-1, the J gene TRBJ2-5, with D maybe TRBD2 (6 bases). The ends were cut back, 4 bases at V and 1 base at J, with 13 bases in the middle. The germline V gene has CDR1 LGHDT and CDR2 YNNKEL (reference sequence). CDR3 length: 15 amino acids.

This clonotype was counted between two and nine times. The chain combines TRBV20-1 with TRBJ2-1; TRBD2 aligns across 10 bases. Germline V CDR1 and CDR2: DFQATT, SNEGSKA (reference sequence). V was clipped by 3 bases and J by 9 bases; unmatched bases: 11. This CDR3 region has 15 residues. CDR3 region: CSASSTGLAWFEQFF. Here the CDR3 DNA reads TGCAGTGCTAGCTCAACGGGACTAGCGTGGTTTGAGCAGTTCTTC.

The chain employs TRBV6-6 and TRBJ1-2; 8 bases line up with TRBD1. The trim removed 6 bases at V and 8 bases at J, leaving 8 bases unmatched. CDR1 and CDR2 (germline): MNHNY, SVGAGI (reference sequence). CDR3 size: 13 residues. CDR3 amino acids: CASSFDRGEGYTF. In DNA, the CDR3 is TGTGCCAGCAGCTTTGACAGGGGAGAAGGCTACACCTTC.

The chain uses TRBV28 and TRBJ2-7; TRBD1 agrees at 7 bases. Trimming took 7 bases from V and 1 from J; bases not matched to a gene: 10. Per germline, CDR1 MDHEN and CDR2 SYDVKM. The CDR3 is made up of 15 amino acids. The CDR3 region has the DNA TGTGCCAGCATTTCGGACAGGTCTCGGTCCTACGAGCAGTACTTC. Residues: CASISDRSRSYEQYF.

The chain joins TRBV25-1 to TRBJ2-5; D possibly corresponds to TRBD2 (6 bases). The DNA end is a closer match to TRBJ2-7, so the J assignment may be wrong. The CDR3 has 14 residues. The germline gives CDR1 MGHDK, CDR2 SYGVNS. The CDR3 bases are TGTGCCAGCAGTGCTGGAGGGGTAGGTTACGAGCAGTACTTC. It specifies CASSAGGVGYEQYF.

This clonotype was observed a few times. This chain links TRBV29-1 with TRBJ1-2; D is unresolved. Germline V gene sequence: CDR1 SQVTM, CDR2 ANQGSEA. Trimming cost V 6 bases and J 2 bases, with 19 bases left between them. The CDR3 extends over 15 amino acids. The CDR3 DNA sequence: TGCAGCGTACCCCACGAGGTTAAACCCAACTATGGCTACACCTTC. It is translated as CSVPHEVKPNYGYTF.

The rearrangement uses TRBV27 and TRBJ1-6; 8 bases are shared with TRBD1. The CDR3 covers 13 residues. Germline assignment: CDR1 MNHEY and CDR2 SMNVEV (reference sequence). The V gene end was trimmed by 10 bases and the J gene end by 8 bases; junction bases not matched to a gene: 7. The CDR3 bases are TGTGCCACCGGACAGGGAGTTTATTCACCCCTCCACTTT. This codes for CATGQGVYSPLHF.

V gene TRBV5-1 combines with J gene TRBJ2-3, with 9 bases lining up with TRBD2. CDR3 length: 16 amino acids. Trimming at V came to 2 bases and at J to 0 bases, leaving 4 bases not matched to a gene. Germline V lookup: CDR1 SGHRS, CDR2 YFSETQ. CDR3 loop: CASSFISGSSTDTQYF. Here the CDR3 DNA reads TGCGCCAGCAGCTTTATTAGCGGGAGTAGCACAGATACGCAGTATTTT.

This chain links TRBV29-1 with TRBJ2-1, with TRBD1 matching over 12 bases. Trimming removed 1 base from V and 0 bases from J; junction bases left unmatched: 10. Looked up from germline, CDR1 is SQVTM and CDR2 is ANQGSEA. The CDR3 has 19 residues. In DNA, the CDR3 is TGCAGCGTTGAAGGCCGGGACAGGGGGCCTAAAAGCTCCTACAATGAGCAGTTCTTC. Amino acids: CSVEGRDRGPKSSYNEQFF.

The rearrangement joins TRBV10-2 to TRBJ2-7, with D hard to call. Per germline, CDR1 WSHSY and CDR2 SAAADI. V lost 3 bases to trimming and J lost 2 bases, with 11 bases between them. The CDR3 is made up of 14 amino acids. The CDR3 loop is CASSDYGVTYEQYF. The DNA of the CDR3 is TGCGCCAGCAGTGATTATGGGGTTACCTACGAGCAGTACTTC.